These 7 T cell receptor beta chains came from one sample sequenced in a study of neurological immune-mediated disorders. TCRdb re-called the 5' RACE reads with MiXCR, one entry per CDR3 protein. This sample has tens of thousands of distinct CDR3 sequences, with 9.5% to 12% found just once. Sequences were obtained from PBMCs. Receptor source: a man in his 60s in good health.

In this sample, this clonotype turned up a few times. The gene calls are TRBV3-1 and TRBJ2-7; D might be TRBD2 (7 bases). Germline V CDR1 and CDR2: LGHDT, YNNKEL (reference sequence). The CDR3 is 15 amino acids. V was clipped by 1 base and J by 5 bases, with 15 bases between them. In nucleotides, the CDR3 is TGTGCCAGCAGCCAAGTGCGCGCGGGGGCAAACGAGCAGTACTTC. It codes for CASSQVRAGANEQYF.

This clonotype was counted at least ten times. The chain uses TRBV5-1 and TRBJ1-6; unclear D gene. The CDR3 is made up of 13 amino acids. V shed 4 bases and J shed 9 bases, with 11 bases lying between them. Per germline, CDR1 SGHRS and CDR2 YFSETQ. CDR3 loop: CASSRAMSSPLHF. The CDR3 nucleotides read TGCGCCAGCAGCCGGGCCATGAGTTCACCCCTCCACTTT.

This clonotype was counted at least ten times. Here the CDR3 DNA reads TGTGCCACCTATCAAGGGGGCAGCTATGGCTACACCTTC. It codes for CATYQGGSYGYTF. This rearrangement joins TRBV28 to TRBJ1-2, with 7 bases aligning to TRBD1. V shed 10 bases and J 4 bases; nucleotides not matched to a gene: 9. This CDR3 region has 13 residues. Per germline, CDR1 MDHEN and CDR2 SYDVKM.

This clonotype was observed many times. The genes are TRBV18 and TRBJ2-1; TRBD1 matches at 8 bases. Germline lookup yields CDR1 KGHSH and CDR2 LQKENI. V gave up 4 bases and J gave up 3 bases; unmatched junction bases: 8. The CDR3 consists of 16 residues. The chain's CDR3 is CASSQYDRGSYNEQFF. Here the CDR3 DNA reads TGTGCCAGCTCACAATACGACAGGGGCAGCTACAATGAGCAGTTCTTC.

The chain carries TRBV7-6 and TRBJ2-1; 10 positions match TRBD1. The CDR3 covers 16 residues. Germline trimming cut 3 bases from V and 1 base from J; bases unmatched to any gene: 3. Germline CDR1 SGHVS, CDR2 FNYEAQ. CDR3: CASSLDRGGSYNEQFF. In DNA, the CDR3 is TGTGCCAGCAGCTTGGACAGGGGGGGTTCCTACAATGAGCAGTTCTTC.

This clonotype was counted many times. The chain links TRBV5-1 to TRBJ2-5; D might be TRBD2 (5 bases). The CDR3 is 17 amino acids. Trimming removed 0 bases at V and 2 bases at J, with 17 bases between. Germline V lookup: CDR1 SGHRS, CDR2 YFSETQ. The CDR3, as DNA: TGCGCCAGCAGCTTGGCTTTGGCGGGCCTTCGGCAAGAGACCCAGTACTTC. It yields the protein CASSLALAGLRQETQYF.

This clonotype was seen at least ten times. The chain is built from TRBV5-5 and TRBJ1-4; TRBD1 might be the D (6 bases). The CDR3 has 17 residues. Germline CDR1 SGHKS, CDR2 YYEKEE (reference sequence). V was trimmed by 0 bases and J by 5 bases, leaving 17 bases between them. In DNA form, the CDR3 reads TGTGCCAGCAGCTTGGAGGGGGTTGACAGACCCAATGAAAAACTGTTTTTT. Its protein product is CASSLEGVDRPNEKLFF.